This section outlines one TCR beta chain sequence together with its context. The antigen is unknown. This sample was taken from a study of graft-versus-host responses after intestinal transplantation. Study-wide background: Recipients had transplants, and these were multivisceral, liver-intestinal, or isolated intestinal. Tacrolimus and steroids were given for around three years to all recipients after anti-thymocyte globulin induction.

Whole-study results and caveats: The recipient marrow held GvH clones, and some of them showed up first in ileum or blood.

The CDR3 runs to 17 residues. The V and J ends lost 1 base and 3 bases, in that order; junction bases with no gene match: 11. CDR1 and CDR2 from the germline V gene are MGHRA and YSYEKL. Repertoires were generated with immunoSEQ multiplex PCR, while TCRdb's copy carries only in-frame clones and drops some. The sample lists about 25,000 clones, about 93% occurring once. This sequence joins TRBV4-1 and TRBJ2-7; 8 nucleotides agree with TRBD2. The sequenced sample was PBMCs, obtained roughly 32 days after intestinal transplant. This clonotype was sampled from a human patient who received an intestinal transplant, so some T cells may come from the graft donor. CDR3 amino acids: CASSQVIDGTRFYEQYF. In DNA form, the CDR3 reads TGCGCCAGCAGCCAAGTTATTGACGGGACTAGGTTCTACGAGCAGTACTTC.